The present entry profiles one TCR beta chain with its context. Its target is unknown. This sample is drawn from a study of OX40 agonist ivuxolimab in advanced cancers. Study results and limitations: It was also the case that some nonresponders had low normalized T-cell clonal expansion. With doses of 0.1 to 3.0 mg/kg, CD4+ and CD8+ blood T cells had undergone clonal expansion by week 6.

Here immunoSEQ multiplex PCR was the method, and the copy in TCRdb shows in-frame clones only, minus some. The sample lists around 50,000 clones; 70% to 90% were seen once. This CDR3 spans 12 amino acids. The V gene's germline CDR1 is SNHLY and CDR2 FYNNEI. J is TRBJ2-5 and V is TRBV2; D ambiguous. The last part of the DNA fits TRBJ2-7 better; the J call may be wrong. This receptor was obtained from an adult with an advanced solid tumor such as melanoma, head and neck, liver or kidney cancer. Sequences were derived from CD4+ or CD8+ T cells sorted from blood, sampled in a trial of the OX40 agonist ivuxolimab. The CDR3 DNA follows: TGTGCCAGCAGCGCGGTATCCTACGAGCAGTACTTC. This gives the protein CASSAVSYEQYF.